This paragraph covers one T cell receptor (beta chain) sequence. These data belong to a study of blood T cell repertoires in COVID-19. The wider study: COVID-19 samples from acute and convalescent phases originated in the United States, Italy and Spain.

Trimming left V 6 bases short and J 7 bases short, with 12 bases between. The CDR3 totals 13 residues. Assay: immunoSEQ multiplex PCR; the TCRdb copy retains only in-frame clones and omits some. Of 95,000 to 150,000 clones in the sample, around 76% are singletons; the top ten hold 6%. This sequence joins TRBV12-3 or TRBV12-4 and TRBJ2-2; a weak D match, TRBD2 (6 bases). Material for sequencing was peripheral blood. The receptor's source is a man at least 80 years old with COVID-19, enrolled during active disease. In nucleotides, the CDR3 is TGTGCCAGCAGGATAGGGAGGCTCGGGGAGCTGTTTTTT. Translated, it gives CASRIGRLGELFF.